Listed here are 21 T cell receptor beta chains from one sample, sequenced in a study of cytomegalovirus exposure and HLA in healthy donors (TCRdb year 2017). The library was generated by the immunoSEQ multiplex PCR assay. For the multiplex PCR, a mixture combining 60 forward primers for TCR Vbeta segments and 13 reverse primers for TCR Jbeta segments was used. The clones in this table, taken by TCRdb from immuneACCESS, are in-frame only. Not every clone is retained; where verified, under half of the shortfall comes from an unresolved V gene, and the cause of the rest is unknown. The sample profile shows around 120,000 clones; about 78% of them were found once. Approximately 2.9% of the sample is taken by the ten largest. Material: PBMCs. These receptors came from a human donor in good health.

V and J are TRBV6-4 and TRBJ2-1, with 11 bases matching TRBD1. The CDR3 consists of 15 residues. V was pared by 4 bases and J by 7 bases, with 6 bases of the junction left unmatched. Germline V lookup: CDR1 MRHNA, CDR2 SNTAGT. CDR3 nucleotide sequence: TGTGCCAGCAGTGGTAGCGGGACAGGGGGAAATGAGCAGTTCTTC. Its translation is CASSGSGTGGNEQFF.

J is TRBJ1-4 and V is TRBV29-1; D possibly corresponds to TRBD1 (5 bases). The CDR3 runs to 12 residues. CDR1 and CDR2 from the germline V gene are SQVTM and ANQGSEA. Trimming took 6 bases from V and 8 from J, leaving 13 bases between them. The CDR3 DNA is TGCAGCGTGAGGACAAGCCAGGAAAAACTGTTTTTT. This gives the protein CSVRTSQEKLFF.

The chain uses TRBV28 and TRBJ1-5; tentatively, D is TRBD1 (6 bases). CDR1 and CDR2 from the germline V gene are MDHEN and SYDVKM. This CDR3 spans 15 amino acids. The V end lost 7 bases, the J end lost 6 bases, and 19 bases lay between the germline ends. Here the CDR3 DNA reads TGTGCCAGCACTCAGGGCGGGGGCCTGATTCAGCCCCAGCATTTT. It translates to CASTQGGGLIQPQHF. Variable domain in full (rest from reference TRBV28 and TRBJ1-5): DVKVTQSSRYLVKRTGEKVFLECVQDMDHENMFWYRQDPGLGLRLIYFSYDVKMKEKGDIPEGYSVSREKKERFSLILESASTNQTSMYLCASTQGGGLIQPQHFGDGTRLSIL.

This rearrangement joins TRBV11-2 to TRBJ1-2, with D maybe TRBD1 (5 bases). The CDR3 is 15 residues long. Germline CDR1 and CDR2: SGHAT and FQNNGV. The ends were cut back, 5 bases at V and 4 bases at J, with 17 bases in the middle. The chain's CDR3 is CASSPMVGEGYGYTF. CDR3 DNA: TGTGCCAGCAGCCCAATGGTGGGGGAGGGCTATGGCTACACCTTC.

This clone was seen once. The chain links TRBV2 to TRBJ2-7; a weak D match, TRBD1 (8 bases). V was clipped by 2 bases and J by 7 bases, with 15 bases between them. This CDR3 is 14 amino acids long. Per the germline V gene, CDR1 is SNHLY and CDR2 is FYNNEI. CDR3 loop: CASSESRGRGEQYF. The CDR3, as DNA: TGTGCCAGCAGTGAAAGCAGGGGGCGGGGGGAGCAGTACTTC.

This clone has just one count. CDR3 in DNA: TGCGCCAGCAGCTTGTTCGCGGGACTAGCGGGAATCACCGGGGAGCTGTTTTTT. Protein: CASSLFAGLAGITGELFF. The chain has TRBV5-1 and TRBJ2-2; 13 bases fit TRBD2. The CDR3 is 18 residues long. Trimming at V came to 1 base and at J to 4 bases, leaving 7 bases not matched to a gene. Germline V lookup: CDR1 SGHRS, CDR2 YFSETQ. Together with reference TRBV5-1 and TRBJ2-2, the CDR3 gives the full variable domain: KAGVTQTPRYLIKTRGQQVTLSCSPISGHRSVSWYQQTPGQGLQFLFEYFSETQRNKGNFPGRFSGRQFSNSRSEMNVSTLELGDSALYLCASSLFAGLAGITGELFFGEGSRLTVL.

This chain connects TRBV6-1 to TRBJ2-5; 12 nucleotides agree with TRBD1. The germline V gene has CDR1 MNHNS and CDR2 SASEGT. CDR3 length: 18 amino acids. With V trimmed by 2 bases and J by 4 bases, 11 bases remained unmatched. The CDR3 sequence: CASSEFLGGTGGAETQYF. The CDR3, as DNA: TGTGCCAGCAGTGAATTTTTGGGCGGGACAGGGGGCGCAGAGACCCAGTACTTC.

This chain connects TRBV6-6 to TRBJ2-1; the D gene is possibly TRBD2 (5 bases). The V gene lost 2 bases and the J gene lost 8 bases, with 10 bases spanning the gap. The CDR3 is 13 amino acids. Germline V gives CDR1 MNHNY, CDR2 SVGAGI (reference sequence). The CDR3 loop reads CASSYEGSDEQFF. CDR3 nucleotides: TGTGCCAGCAGTTACGAGGGATCCGATGAGCAGTTCTTC.

The chain combines TRBV14 with TRBJ2-1, with a weak D call TRBD2 (5 bases). This CDR3 is built from 18 residues. V lost 8 bases and J lost 5, with 28 bases in between. In germline, CDR1 is SGHDN, CDR2 FVKESK. The CDR3 region has the DNA TGTGCCAGCGCCTCTCTAGCCGGGATCATAGGTGGACACAATGAGCAGTTCTTC. Protein sequence: CASASLAGIIGGHNEQFF.

The chain has TRBV27 and TRBJ1-1, with unresolved D. The CDR3 sequence is 11 residues long. Trimming removed 3 bases at V and 8 bases at J, with 7 bases between. Germline V gene sequence: CDR1 MNHEY, CDR2 SMNVEV (reference sequence). The CDR3: CASSFLGEAFF. Written as DNA, the CDR3 is TGTGCCAGCAGTTTTCTTGGCGAAGCTTTCTTT.

The rearrangement uses TRBV28 and TRBJ1-2, with D possibly TRBD1 on 6 matching bases. The CDR3 is 14 residues long. With 6 bases removed from V and 5 bases from J, the gap between germline ends came to 16 bases. CDR1 is MDHEN and CDR2 is SYDVKM in the germline V gene. CDR3 DNA: TGTGCCAGCAGGGGCAGGGGCGGGAGTTATGGCTACACCTTC. This translates into CASRGRGGSYGYTF.

This chain connects TRBV7-2 to TRBJ2-5; no reliable D call. Matching the DNA end better, TRBJ2-7 makes the J call doubtful. Germline lookup yields CDR1 SGHTA and CDR2 FQGNSA. The CDR3 sequence is 11 residues long. CDR3 loop: CASSSLYEQYF. The CDR3 DNA is TGTGCCAGCAGCTCCTTGTACGAGCAGTACTTC.

The CDR3 nucleotides read TGTGCCAGCAGCTTAGTCCAGGGGGCGTCCGGGGAGCTGTTTTTT. Protein sequence: CASSLVQGASGELFF. The chain joins TRBV11-3 to TRBJ2-2; 8 nucleotides agree with TRBD1. Germline assignment: CDR1 SGHNT and CDR2 YENEEA. V trimming: 1 base; J trimming: 6 bases; junction bases outside the gene matches: 4. This CDR3 contains 15 residues.

The chain joins TRBV30 to TRBJ1-5; 8 bases line up with TRBD1. Germline CDR1 reads GTSNPN; CDR2 reads SVGIG (reference sequence). The CDR3 consists of 15 residues. Trimming removed 4 bases from V and 1 base from J; junction bases left unmatched: 6. The CDR3 DNA reads TGTGCCTGGACCAGGGGGCGAGAAAGCAATCAGCCCCAGCATTTT. Translated, it gives CAWTRGRESNQPQHF.

V usage is TRBV7-9 and J usage is TRBJ2-7; TRBD2 matches 8 bases. The CDR3 sequence is 13 residues long. Germline lookup yields CDR1 SEHNR and CDR2 FQNEAQ (reference sequence). V dropped 3 bases and J dropped 2; count of bases not matched to a gene: 0. The CDR3 nucleotides read TGTGCCAGCAGCTTTAGCGGGGCCTACGAGCAGTACTTC. As protein: CASSFSGAYEQYF. Supplemented by reference TRBV7-9 and TRBJ2-7, the full variable domain reads DTGVSQNPRHKITKRGQNVTFRCDPISEHNRLYWYRQTLGQGPEFLTYFQNEAQLEKSRLLSDRFSAERPKGSFSTLEIQRTEQGDSAMYLCASSFSGAYEQYFGPGTRLTVT.

In DNA form, the CDR3 reads TGTGCCAGCAGCCCTAGTCGGGGCACCGGGGAGCTGTTTTTT. Its translation: CASSPSRGTGELFF. V is TRBV6-5 and J is TRBJ2-2; tentatively, D is TRBD2 (5 bases). The CDR3 contains 14 residues. Germline CDR1 and CDR2: MNHEY and SVGAGI. V lost 6 bases, J lost 4 bases, and 12 bases lay in between.

This clone was observed a few times. The gene calls are TRBV11-2 and TRBJ2-7; possibly TRBD1 for D (5 bases). V was pared by 2 bases and J by 4 bases, with 9 bases between. Germline CDR1 and CDR2: SGHAT and FQNNGV. The CDR3 covers 13 residues. CDR3 nucleotide sequence: TGTGCCAGCAGCTTACCAGGGAAATACGAGCAGTACTTC. Protein sequence: CASSLPGKYEQYF. The whole variable domain, filled in from reference TRBV11-2 and TRBJ2-7, reads EAGVAQSPRYKIIEKRQSVAFWCNPISGHATLYWYQQILGQGPKLLIQFQNNGVVDDSQLPKDRFSAERLKGVDSTLKIQPAKLEDSAVYLCASSLPGKYEQYFGPGTRLTVT.

The rearrangement uses TRBV28 and TRBJ2-1; 8 bases are a match to TRBD2. The CDR3 covers 15 residues. Germline V lookup: CDR1 MDHEN, CDR2 SYDVKM. The trim removed 5 bases at V and 2 bases at J, leaving 5 bases unmatched. In DNA form, the CDR3 reads TGTGCCAGCAGTCGAGCGGGGGCCCCCTACAATGAGCAGTTCTTC. Translation gives CASSRAGAPYNEQFF.

CDR3: CASSQDRSGGNSGNTIYF. In DNA form, the CDR3 reads TGCGCCAGCAGCCAAGATCGTTCAGGAGGGAACTCTGGAAACACCATATATTTT. The chain is built from TRBV4-3 and TRBJ1-3; D unclear. V was clipped by 0 bases and J by 0 bases, with 15 bases between them. The CDR3 is 18 amino acids. The germline CDR1 and CDR2 sequences are LGHNA and YSLEER.

This clone was observed once. V is TRBV18 and J is TRBJ1-1; perhaps TRBD1 as D (5 bases). This CDR3 comprises 13 residues. Trimming took off 4 bases at V and 4 bases at J, with 10 bases between the two ends. Germline-derived CDR1 and CDR2 are KGHSH and LQKENI. The CDR3 region has the DNA TGTGCCAGCTCACTTAGACAGAGCACTGAAGCTTTCTTT. It is translated as CASSLRQSTEAFF.

The gene calls are TRBV4-3 and TRBJ1-1; the D is unclear. Germline lookup yields CDR1 LGHNA and CDR2 YSLEER. V lost 0 bases and J 4 bases, leaving 6 bases between the germline ends. The CDR3 has 13 amino acids. The CDR3 nucleotides are TGCGCCAGCAGCCAAGAACGGTCCACTGAAGCTTTCTTT. Translated, it gives CASSQERSTEAFF.